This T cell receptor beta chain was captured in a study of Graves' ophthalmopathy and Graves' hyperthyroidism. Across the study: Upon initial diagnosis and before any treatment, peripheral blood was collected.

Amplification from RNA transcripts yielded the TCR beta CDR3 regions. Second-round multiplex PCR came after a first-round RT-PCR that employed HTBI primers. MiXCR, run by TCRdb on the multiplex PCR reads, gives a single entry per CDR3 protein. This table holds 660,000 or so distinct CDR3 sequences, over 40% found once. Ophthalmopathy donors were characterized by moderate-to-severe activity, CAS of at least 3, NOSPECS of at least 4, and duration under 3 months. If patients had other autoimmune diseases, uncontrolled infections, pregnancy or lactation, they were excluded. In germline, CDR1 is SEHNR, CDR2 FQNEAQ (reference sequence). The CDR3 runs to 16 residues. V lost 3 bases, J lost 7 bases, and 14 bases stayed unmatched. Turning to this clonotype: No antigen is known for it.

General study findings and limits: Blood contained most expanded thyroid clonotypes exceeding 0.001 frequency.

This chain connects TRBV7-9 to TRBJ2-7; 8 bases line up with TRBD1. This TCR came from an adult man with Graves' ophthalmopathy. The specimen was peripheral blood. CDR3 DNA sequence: TGTGCCAGCAGCTTCGGAGGACAGGGTATAACGCGGGAGCAGTACTTC. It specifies CASSFGGQGITREQYF.